Listed below are T cell receptor beta chains from one sample, sequenced in a study of T cells in tuberculosis. Only in-frame clones appear in the TCRdb table, and some are missing; sequencing was by immunoSEQ multiplex PCR. The sample has more than 70,000 clones, roughly 91% seen once. The sample comprised CD1b-GMM tetramer-negative cells sorted from PBMCs. The receptors shown here come from an adult woman with latent tuberculosis. Both conserved end residues are part of each CDR3.

>TRBJ1-5|TRBV4-3
CASSQIIGDRGSGPQHF
>TRBJ2-1|TRBV19
CASSIRLAGGSLYNEQFF
>TRBJ2-3|TRBV4-3
CASSQAGVDTQYF
>TRBJ1-1|TRBV19
CASKLNTEAFF
>TRBJ2-3|TRBV9
CASSVGGGGTDTQYF
>TRBJ1-1|TRBV6-6
CASSYELGVGTEAFF
>TRBJ1-2|TRBV6-4
CASSFDRGYGYTF
>TRBJ2-3|TRBV5-1
CASTGGGAPSTDTQYF
>.|TRBV10-1
CASSEGFAYEQYF
>TRBJ1-2|TRBV7-2
CAVTAIGTSKSYGYTF
>TRBJ1-2|TRBV6-6
CASSYRRDGDGYTF
>TRBJ2-4|TRBV5-8
CASSPTPLAASGGKNIQYF
>TRBJ2-7|TRBV13
CASSTRQGTYEQYF
>TRBJ1-1|TRBV7-6
CASSFTTGRGNTEAFF
>TRBJ2-2|TRBV28
CASSLVPSGPNTGELFF
>TRBJ2-3|TRBV7-8
CASSLASGGRDTQYF
>TRBJ2-1|TRBV14
CASRLTGGAEQFF
>TRBJ2-5|TRBV5-1
CASSLAGQGVKETQYF
>TRBJ2-3|TRBV5-1
CASSQRLAGGGVDTQYF
>TRBJ1-1|TRBV6-5
CASSYSGQGDTEAFF
>TRBJ1-5|TRBV5-1
CASSLAPLSGHQPQHF
>TRBJ1-5|TRBV6-1
CASSEGVREVQHF
>TRBJ1-1|TRBV7-2
CASSFDRVNTEAFF
>TRBJ1-5|TRBV5-1
CASSLEGHGNQPQHF
>TRBJ1-1|TRBV6-1
CASSETGSPVTFF
>TRBJ2-1|TRBV30
CAWSGGGGLGNEQFF
>TRBJ2-5|TRBV2
CASSGSAPGETQYF
>TRBJ2-2|TRBV2
CASKGTSGGVTINTGELFF
>TRBJ2-1|TRBV25-1
CASSEGSGGHNEQFF
>TRBJ2-6|TRBV27
CASSLNKGASGANVLTF
>TRBJ2-3|TRBV2
CASRGSGGPYDTQYF
>TRBJ1-1|TRBV6-5
CASSEEGTNTEAFF
>TRBJ1-4|TRBV7-9
CASSLAASKLFF
>TRBJ1-4|TRBV19
CASSTPLRGRGEKLFF
>TRBJ1-1|TRBV30
CAWSVRPDTEAFF
>TRBJ2-2|TRBV6-5
CASAPFQGNTGELFF
>TRBJ1-1|TRBV10-2
CASSRGIDTEAFF
>TRBJ2-1|TRBV7-2
CASSYSGLAGGLSEQFF
>TRBJ1-1|TRBV25-1
CASSVPGQNTEAFF
>TRBJ2-5|TRBV5-1
CASKEGVDQETQYF
>TRBJ2-2|TRBV11-2
CASSLTGSPGELFF
>TRBJ1-2|TRBV30
CAWPAPGVGGSYGYTF
>TRBJ2-3|TRBV7-9
CASSLLAGSSTDTQYF
>TRBJ2-7|TRBV11-2
CASSVRGGASNLSSYEQYF
>TRBJ2-6|TRBV6-1
CASRPDRAGANVLTF
>TRBJ2-1|TRBV21-1
CASSDSGTDYSYNEQFF
>TRBJ1-2|TRBV27
CASTETASNYGYTF
>TRBJ2-3|TRBV2
CASRATTDTQYF
>TRBJ1-6|TRBV10-2
CASSLQGAKNNSPLHF
>TRBJ2-1|TRBV6-1
CASRGAGGSYNEQFF
>TRBJ1-3|TRBV9
CASSVAGLGNTIYF
>TRBJ1-2|TRBV6-1
CASSEGGLFSYTF
>TRBJ2-2|TRBV10-3
CAISPLDTGELFF